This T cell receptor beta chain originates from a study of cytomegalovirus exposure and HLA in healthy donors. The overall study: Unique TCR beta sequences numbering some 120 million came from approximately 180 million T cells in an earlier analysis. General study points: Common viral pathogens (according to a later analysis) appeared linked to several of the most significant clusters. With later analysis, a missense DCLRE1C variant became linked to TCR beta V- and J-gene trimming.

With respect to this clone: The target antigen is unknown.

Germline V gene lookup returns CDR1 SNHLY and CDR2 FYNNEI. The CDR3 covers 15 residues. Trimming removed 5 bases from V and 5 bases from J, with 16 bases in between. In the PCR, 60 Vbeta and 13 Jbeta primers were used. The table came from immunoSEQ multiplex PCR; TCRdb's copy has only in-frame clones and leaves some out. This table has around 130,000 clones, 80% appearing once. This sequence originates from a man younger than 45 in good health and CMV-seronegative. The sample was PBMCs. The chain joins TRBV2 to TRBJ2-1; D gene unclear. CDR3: CASSLFLPSHNEQFF. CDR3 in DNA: TGTGCCAGCAGTCTCTTCCTACCTTCCCACAATGAGCAGTTCTTC.